This TCR beta chain was captured in a study of blood T cell repertoires in COVID-19. How the authors handled the data: The assay estimated nucleated cells by amplifying reference gene primers. Clones were sequenced by immunoSEQ multiplex PCR, and TCRdb holds only the in-frame ones, with some missing. The V and J calls and the clone size are those of that table, but D and trimming were determined from the DNA. This table holds about 350,000 clones, 75% to 90% found once. J lost 5 bases, V lost 0 bases, and 14 bases had no gene match. Germline loops: CDR1 GTSNPN, CDR2 SVGIG (reference sequence). This CDR3 contains 20 residues. Patients from Seattle were sampled longitudinally, starting during active infection.

The rearrangement uses TRBV30 and TRBJ2-3; 16 bases match TRBD2. This receptor was taken from a woman aged 60-75 years with COVID-19, enrolled during active disease. Sequenced sample: peripheral blood. CDR3 protein: CAWSVRGLAGGPFKGDTQYF. In nucleotides, the CDR3 is TGTGCCTGGAGTGTACGGGGACTAGCGGGGGGGCCTTTTAAGGGAGATACGCAGTATTTT.